This paragraph reports one T cell receptor beta chain. The sample originates from a study of blood T cell repertoires in COVID-19. The germline CDR1 and CDR2 sequences are SQVTM and ANQGSEA. CDR3 length: 13 amino acids. Between the trimmed V and J ends, which lost 2 bases and 12 bases, there was a span of 19 bases. TCRdb keeps only in-frame clones here, not all; method: immunoSEQ multiplex PCR. The sample holds about 68,000 clones; 80% to 90% are singletons and the top ten take more than 1.4%. The chain uses TRBV29-1 and TRBJ1-2; D is possibly TRBD1 (6 bases). Sequencing was done on a sample of peripheral blood. The origin of this receptor is a woman aged 55-70 years with acute or convalescent COVID-19. The CDR3 sequence: CSVERGWQSGNTF. CDR3 bases: TGCAGCGTTGAAAGGGGGTGGCAGTCCGGAAACACCTTC.